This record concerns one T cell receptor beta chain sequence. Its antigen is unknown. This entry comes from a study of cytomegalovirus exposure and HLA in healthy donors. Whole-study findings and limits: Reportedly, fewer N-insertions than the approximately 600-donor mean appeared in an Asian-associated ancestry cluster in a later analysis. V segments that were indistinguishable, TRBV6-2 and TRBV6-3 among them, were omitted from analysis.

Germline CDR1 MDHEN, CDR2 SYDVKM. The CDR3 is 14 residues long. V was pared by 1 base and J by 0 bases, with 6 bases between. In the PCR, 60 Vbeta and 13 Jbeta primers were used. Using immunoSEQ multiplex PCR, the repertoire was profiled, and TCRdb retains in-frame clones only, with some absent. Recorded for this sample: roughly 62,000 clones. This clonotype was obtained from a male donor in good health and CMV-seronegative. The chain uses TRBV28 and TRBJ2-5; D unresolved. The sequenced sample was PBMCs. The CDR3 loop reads CASSLSGYQETQYF. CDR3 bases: TGTGCCAGCAGTTTATCTGGCTACCAAGAGACCCAGTACTTC.